A selection of T cell receptor beta chains follows, all from one sample in a study of shared clonotypes between healthy human individuals. Generated by immunoSEQ multiplex PCR, the TCRdb table keeps only in-frame clones and is missing some. The sample has some 2,000,000 clones, 90% to 96% seen once. The sample comprised naive CD4+ T cells sorted from blood. The receptors shown here come from a young man in good health. CDR3s include the opening cysteine and the closing phenylalanine or tryptophan. Each record gives: D gene, clone size, V gene, J gene, CDR3 DNA, CDR3 protein. D genes are given only for firm matches. The size field is filled for only some rows; it gives once, few, many or a size class.

>TRBD2|-|TRBV5-6|TRBJ2-7
TGTGCCAGCAGCGAGCGGGGGACCTCCTACGAGCAGTACTTC
CASSERGTSYEQYF
>-|-|TRBV10-2|TRBJ1-4
TGCGCCAGCAGGAAGGGTTACAATGAAAAACTGTTTTTT
CASRKGYNEKLFF
>-|-|TRBV11-3|TRBJ2-1
TGTGCCAGCAGCCGTCTCCCTAGTTCTGAGCAGTTCTTC
CASSRLPSSEQFF
>TRBD2|-|TRBV11-2|TRBJ2-7
TGTGCCAGCAGCTTACGGGGGGTCCACGAGCAGTACTTC
CASSLRGVHEQYF
>-|once|TRBV2|TRBJ1-5
TGTGCCAGCAGGTCGGACAGTCAGAATCAGCCCCAGCATTTT
CASRSDSQNQPQHF
>TRBD1|-|TRBV11-2|TRBJ1-6
TGTGCCAGCAGCTTAGAACGTCGGGGGACAGGCGGTAATTCACCCCTCCACTTT
CASSLERRGTGGNSPLHF
>TRBD1|-|TRBV2|TRBJ1-5
TGTGCCAGCTCCGAACAGGGGGCGGGCAATCAGCCCCAGCATTTT
CASSEQGAGNQPQHF
>-|-|TRBV5-6|TRBJ1-1
TGTGCCAGCAGCGAACGACAGACCAACACTGAAGCTTTCTTT
CASSERQTNTEAFF
>-|-|TRBV18|TRBJ1-5
TGTGCCAGCTTTGGTCAGGGAGGGCTAGGACCCCAGCATTTT
CASFGQGGLGPQHF
>TRBD1|-|TRBV10-3|TRBJ2-3
TGTGCCATCAGGGCACAGGGGATCGCAGATACGCAGTATTTT
CAIRAQGIADTQYF
>-|-|TRBV5-1|TRBJ2-7
TGCGCCAGCAGCCGCTCGGGGAGCTCCTACGAGCAGTACTTC
CASSRSGSSYEQYF
>TRBD1|-|TRBV5-6|TRBJ2-2
TGTGCCAGCAGCCAGCGACAGGGGGCAACCGGGGAGCTGTTTTTT
CASSQRQGATGELFF